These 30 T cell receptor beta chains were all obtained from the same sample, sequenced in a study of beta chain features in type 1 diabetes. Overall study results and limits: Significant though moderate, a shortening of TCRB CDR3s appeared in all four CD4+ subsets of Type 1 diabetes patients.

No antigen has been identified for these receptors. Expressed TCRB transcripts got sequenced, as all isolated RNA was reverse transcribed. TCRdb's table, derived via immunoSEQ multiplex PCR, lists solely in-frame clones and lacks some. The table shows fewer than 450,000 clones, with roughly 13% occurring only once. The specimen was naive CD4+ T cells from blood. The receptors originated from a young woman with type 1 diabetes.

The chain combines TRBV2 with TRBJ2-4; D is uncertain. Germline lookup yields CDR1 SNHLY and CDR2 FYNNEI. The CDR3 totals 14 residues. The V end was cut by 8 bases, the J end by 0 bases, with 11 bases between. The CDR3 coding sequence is TGTGCCAGCGGAGAGACTCTAGCCAAAAACATTCAGTACTTC. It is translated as CASGETLAKNIQYF.

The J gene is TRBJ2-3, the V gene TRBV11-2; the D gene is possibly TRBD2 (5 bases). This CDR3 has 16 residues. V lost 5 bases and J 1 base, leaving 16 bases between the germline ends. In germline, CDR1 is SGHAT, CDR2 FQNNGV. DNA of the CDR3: TGTGCCAGCAGCCCAGTGGCTAGCCGACGCACAGATACGCAGTATTTT. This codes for CASSPVASRRTDTQYF.

The CDR3 coding sequence is TGTGCCAGCAGTCCTCGTAATGAAAAACTGTTTTTT. It specifies CASSPRNEKLFF. The V and J genes are TRBV2 and TRBJ1-4; D ambiguous. The CDR3 runs to 12 residues. The V end lost 5 bases, the J end lost 4 bases, and 5 bases lay between the germline ends. Germline CDR1 reads SNHLY; CDR2 reads FYNNEI.

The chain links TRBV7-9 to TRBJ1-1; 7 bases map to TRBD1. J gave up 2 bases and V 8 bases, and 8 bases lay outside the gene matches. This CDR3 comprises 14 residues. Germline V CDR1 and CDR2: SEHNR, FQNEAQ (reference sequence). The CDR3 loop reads CASLKKGANTEAFF. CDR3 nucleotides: TGTGCCAGCTTAAAAAAGGGGGCTAACACTGAAGCTTTCTTT.

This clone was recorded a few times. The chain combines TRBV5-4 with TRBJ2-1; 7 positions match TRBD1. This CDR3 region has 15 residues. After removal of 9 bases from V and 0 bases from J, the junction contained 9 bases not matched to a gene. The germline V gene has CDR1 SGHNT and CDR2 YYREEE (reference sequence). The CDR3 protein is CATARGQSSYNEQFF. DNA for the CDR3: TGTGCCACCGCGAGGGGACAGAGCTCCTACAATGAGCAGTTCTTC.

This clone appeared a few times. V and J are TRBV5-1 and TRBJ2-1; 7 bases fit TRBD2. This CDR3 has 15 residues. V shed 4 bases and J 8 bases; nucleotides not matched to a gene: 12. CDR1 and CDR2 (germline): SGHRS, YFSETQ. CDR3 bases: TGCGCCAGCAGCCCCCAAGCGGGACTCCCCCATGAGCAGTTCTTC. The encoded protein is CASSPQAGLPHEQFF.

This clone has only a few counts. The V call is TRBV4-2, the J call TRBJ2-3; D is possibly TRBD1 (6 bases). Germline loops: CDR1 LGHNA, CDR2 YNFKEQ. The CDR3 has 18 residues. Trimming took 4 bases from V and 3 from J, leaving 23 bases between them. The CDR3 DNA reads TGTGCCAGCAGCCTATCCCTAACCCGGGACACCCGTACAGATACGCAGTATTTT. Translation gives CASSLSLTRDTRTDTQYF.

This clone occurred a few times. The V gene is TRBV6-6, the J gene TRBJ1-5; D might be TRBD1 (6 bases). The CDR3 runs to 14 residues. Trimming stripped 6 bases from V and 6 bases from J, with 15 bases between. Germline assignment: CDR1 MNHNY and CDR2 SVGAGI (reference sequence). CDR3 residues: CASSTQQGTQPQHF. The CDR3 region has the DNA TGTGCCAGCAGCACCCAGCAGGGGACTCAGCCCCAGCATTTT.

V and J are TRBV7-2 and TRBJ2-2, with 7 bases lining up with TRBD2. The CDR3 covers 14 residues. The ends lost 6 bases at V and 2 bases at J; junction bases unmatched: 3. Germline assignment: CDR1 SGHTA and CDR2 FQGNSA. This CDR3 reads CASSRGLNTGELFF. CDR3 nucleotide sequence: TGTGCCAGCAGTAGGGGACTAAACACCGGGGAGCTGTTTTTT.

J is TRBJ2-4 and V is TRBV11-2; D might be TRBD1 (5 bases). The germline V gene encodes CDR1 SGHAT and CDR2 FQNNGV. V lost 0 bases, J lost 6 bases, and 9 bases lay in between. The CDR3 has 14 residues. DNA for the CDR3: TGTGCCAGCAGCTTAGACGCAGGGTTAAACATTCAGTACTTC. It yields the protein CASSLDAGLNIQYF.

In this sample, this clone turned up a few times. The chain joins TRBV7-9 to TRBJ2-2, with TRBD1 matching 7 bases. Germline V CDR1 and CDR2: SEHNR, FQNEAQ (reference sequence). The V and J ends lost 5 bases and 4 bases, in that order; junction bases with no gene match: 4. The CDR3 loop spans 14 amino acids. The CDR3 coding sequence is TGTGCCAGCAGCACGGGACAGTTCACCGGGGAGCTGTTTTTT. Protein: CASSTGQFTGELFF.

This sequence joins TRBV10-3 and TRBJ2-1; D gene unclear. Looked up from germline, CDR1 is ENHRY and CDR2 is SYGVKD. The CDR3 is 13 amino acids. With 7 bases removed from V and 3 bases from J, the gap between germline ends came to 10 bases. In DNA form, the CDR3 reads TGTGCCATCACAGCGCGAATCTACAATGAGCAGTTCTTC. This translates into CAITARIYNEQFF.

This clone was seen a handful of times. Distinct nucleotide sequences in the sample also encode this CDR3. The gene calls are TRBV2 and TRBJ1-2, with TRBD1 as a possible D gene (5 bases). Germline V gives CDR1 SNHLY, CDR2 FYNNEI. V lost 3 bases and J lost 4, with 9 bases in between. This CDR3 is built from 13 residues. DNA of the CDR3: TGTGCCAGCAGTGAGCAGGGTTCCTATGGCTACACCTTC. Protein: CASSEQGSYGYTF.

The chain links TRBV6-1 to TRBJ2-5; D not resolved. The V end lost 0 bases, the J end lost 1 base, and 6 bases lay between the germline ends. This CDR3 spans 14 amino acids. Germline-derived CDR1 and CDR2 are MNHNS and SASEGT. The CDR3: CASSEAAPQETQYF. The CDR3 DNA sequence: TGTGCCAGCAGTGAAGCGGCACCCCAAGAGACCCAGTACTTC.

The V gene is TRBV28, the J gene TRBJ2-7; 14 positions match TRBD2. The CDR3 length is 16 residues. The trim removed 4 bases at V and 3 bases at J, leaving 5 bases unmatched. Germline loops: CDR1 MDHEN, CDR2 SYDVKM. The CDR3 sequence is CASSSRLAGGFYEQYF. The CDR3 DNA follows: TGTGCCAGCAGTTCCCGACTAGCGGGAGGGTTCTACGAGCAGTACTTC.

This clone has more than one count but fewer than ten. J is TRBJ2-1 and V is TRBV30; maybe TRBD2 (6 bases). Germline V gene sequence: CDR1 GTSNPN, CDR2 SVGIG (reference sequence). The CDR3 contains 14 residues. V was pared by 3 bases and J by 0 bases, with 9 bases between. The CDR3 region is CAWRVADSYNEQFF. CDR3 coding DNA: TGTGCCTGGAGGGTAGCGGACTCCTACAATGAGCAGTTCTTC.

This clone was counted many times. The CDR3: CASSLGQGVNIQYF. The CDR3 coding sequence is TGTGCCAGCAGCCTTGGACAGGGGGTGAACATTCAGTACTTC. The chain links TRBV16 to TRBJ2-4; 10 positions agree with TRBD1. Per germline, CDR1 KGHSY and CDR2 FQNENV. CDR3 length: 14 amino acids. Unmatched junction bases numbered 4, after V lost 4 bases and J lost 7 bases.

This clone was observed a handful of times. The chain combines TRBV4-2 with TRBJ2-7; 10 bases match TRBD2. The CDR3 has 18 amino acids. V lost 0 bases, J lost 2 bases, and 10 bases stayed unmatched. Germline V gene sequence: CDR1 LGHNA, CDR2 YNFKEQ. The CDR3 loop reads CASSQDRIAGGHPYEQYF. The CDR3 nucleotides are TGTGCCAGCAGCCAAGATAGAATAGCGGGAGGACACCCCTACGAGCAGTACTTC.

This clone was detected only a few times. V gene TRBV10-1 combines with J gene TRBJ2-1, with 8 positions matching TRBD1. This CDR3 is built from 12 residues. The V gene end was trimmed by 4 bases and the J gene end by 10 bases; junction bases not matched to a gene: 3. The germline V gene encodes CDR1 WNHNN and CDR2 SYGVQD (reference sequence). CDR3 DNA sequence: TGCGCCAGCAGTGGGAGGACAGGGGAGCAGTTCTTC. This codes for CASSGRTGEQFF.

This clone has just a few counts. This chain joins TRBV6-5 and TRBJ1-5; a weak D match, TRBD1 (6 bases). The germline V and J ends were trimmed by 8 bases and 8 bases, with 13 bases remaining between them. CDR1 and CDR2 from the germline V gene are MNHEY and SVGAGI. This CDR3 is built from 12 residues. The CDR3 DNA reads TGTGCCAGCCGGGGGGGCTTAGAGCCCCAGCATTTT. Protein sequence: CASRGGLEPQHF.

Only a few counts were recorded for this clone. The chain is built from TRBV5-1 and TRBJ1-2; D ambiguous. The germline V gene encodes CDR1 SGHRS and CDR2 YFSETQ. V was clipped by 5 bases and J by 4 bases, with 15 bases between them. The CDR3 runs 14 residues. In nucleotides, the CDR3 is TGCGCCAGCAGAACTAGCGGGGTTGGCTATGGCTACACCTTC. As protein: CASRTSGVGYGYTF.

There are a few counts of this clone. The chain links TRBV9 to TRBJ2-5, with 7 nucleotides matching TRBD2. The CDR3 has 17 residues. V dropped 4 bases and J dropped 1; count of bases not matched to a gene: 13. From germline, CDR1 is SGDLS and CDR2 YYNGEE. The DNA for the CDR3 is TGTGCCAGCAGCCTTCTAGGGAGCGGGATCCGCCAAGAGACCCAGTACTTC. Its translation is CASSLLGSGIRQETQYF.

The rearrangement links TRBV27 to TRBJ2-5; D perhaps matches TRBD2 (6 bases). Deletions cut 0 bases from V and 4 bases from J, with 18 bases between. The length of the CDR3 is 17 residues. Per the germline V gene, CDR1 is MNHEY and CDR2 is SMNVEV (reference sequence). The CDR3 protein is CASSLSWRGPSRETQYF. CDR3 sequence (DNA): TGTGCCAGCAGTTTATCATGGAGGGGCCCCTCCAGAGAGACCCAGTACTTC.

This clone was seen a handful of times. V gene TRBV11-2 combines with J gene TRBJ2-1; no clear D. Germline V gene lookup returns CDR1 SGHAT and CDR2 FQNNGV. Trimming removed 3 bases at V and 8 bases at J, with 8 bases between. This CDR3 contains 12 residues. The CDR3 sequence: CASSFQYDEQFF. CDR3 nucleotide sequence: TGTGCCAGCAGCTTTCAGTATGATGAGCAGTTCTTC.

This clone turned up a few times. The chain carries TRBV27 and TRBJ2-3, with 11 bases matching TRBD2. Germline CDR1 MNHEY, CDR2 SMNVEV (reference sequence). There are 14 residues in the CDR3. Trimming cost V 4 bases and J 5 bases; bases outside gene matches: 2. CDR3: CASSWLAGGDTQYF. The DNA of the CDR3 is TGTGCCAGCAGTTGGCTAGCGGGAGGAGATACGCAGTATTTT.

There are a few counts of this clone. In nucleotides, the CDR3 is TGTGCCAGCTCACCTACTGGACAGGGGGCGACAGTGGAGCCCCAGCATTTT. It translates to CASSPTGQGATVEPQHF. The V gene is TRBV18, the J gene TRBJ1-5, with 11 bases fitting TRBD1. The V segment lost 3 bases and the J segment 8 bases; nucleotides outside the gene matches: 12. The CDR3 loop spans 17 amino acids. CDR1 and CDR2 from the germline V gene are KGHSH and LQKENI.

The CDR3 sequence: CASSNKGQGVSFEQYF. In nucleotides, the CDR3 is TGTGCCAGCAGCAACAAGGGACAGGGTGTTTCTTTCGAGCAGTACTTC. This sequence joins TRBV11-2 and TRBJ2-7; 9 bases line up with TRBD1. V shed 5 bases and J 6 bases; nucleotides not matched to a gene: 14. From germline, CDR1 is SGHAT and CDR2 FQNNGV. The CDR3 covers 16 residues.

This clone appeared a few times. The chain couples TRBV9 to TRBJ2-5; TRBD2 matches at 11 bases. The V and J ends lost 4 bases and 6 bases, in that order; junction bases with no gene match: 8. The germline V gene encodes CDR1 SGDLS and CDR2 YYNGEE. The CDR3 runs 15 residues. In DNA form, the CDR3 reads TGTGCCAGCAGCAAACTAGCGGGAGCAATAAAGACCCAGTACTTC. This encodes CASSKLAGAIKTQYF.

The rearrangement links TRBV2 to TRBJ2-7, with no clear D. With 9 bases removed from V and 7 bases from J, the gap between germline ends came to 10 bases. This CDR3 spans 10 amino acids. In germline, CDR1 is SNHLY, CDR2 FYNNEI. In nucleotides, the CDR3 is TGTGCCAGTCTGCTGAGGGAGCAGTACTTC. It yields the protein CASLLREQYF.

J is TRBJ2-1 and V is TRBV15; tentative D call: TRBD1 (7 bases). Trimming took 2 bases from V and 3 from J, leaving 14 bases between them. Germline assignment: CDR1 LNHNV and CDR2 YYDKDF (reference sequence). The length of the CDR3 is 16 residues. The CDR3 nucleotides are TGTGCCACCAGCAGAACCCCCCAGGGGGGCTACAATGAGCAGTTCTTC. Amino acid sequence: CATSRTPQGGYNEQFF.